Listed below are T cell receptor beta chains from one sample, sequenced in a study of T cells after yellow fever vaccination. TCRdb processed the 5' RACE reads anew with MiXCR; each CDR3 protein has one entry. The sample carries about 140,000 distinct CDR3 sequences, 6.5% to 8.5% recorded once. Here the sequenced sample was CD4+ T cells sorted from PBMCs, taken 5 days after the yellow fever booster vaccination. These receptor sequences come from a man in his thirties or forties who received the YFV17D yellow fever vaccine. Each CDR3 is given with its conserved first and last residue. The D gene is left open where the match is weak. The size entry is marked missing in some rows and otherwise reads once, few, many or a size class.

CDR3 DNA,CDR3 protein,V gene,J gene,clone size,D gene
TGCGCCAGCAGCCCATACTCGGGACAGGCCTACGAGCAGTACTTC,CASSPYSGQAYEQYF,TRBV5-1,TRBJ2-7,many,TRBD1
TGTGCCACCGCTCAAGGTGGCGTCGAGACCCAGTACTTC,CATAQGGVETQYF,TRBV19,TRBJ2-5,many,-
TGTGCCAGCAGCTTACAAAGCGGGAGAACCTACGAGCAGTACTTC,CASSLQSGRTYEQYF,TRBV11-3,TRBJ2-7,many,TRBD2
TGTGCCAGCAGCTTAGCGCAAGCAGGGGATGAGACCCAGTACTTC,CASSLAQAGDETQYF,TRBV7-2,TRBJ2-5,many,-
TGTGCCAGCAGCCCGTTGGGCTACGAGCAGTACTTC,CASSPLGYEQYF,TRBV7-9,TRBJ2-7,many,-
TGCGCCAGCTCCCACGGGACTAGCGTTAAAGAGACCCAGTACTTC,CASSHGTSVKETQYF,TRBV5-1,TRBJ2-5,many,TRBD2
TGTGCCAGCAGCACCGGGACAGGGGTTCTCGGGGAGCAGTTCTTC,CASSTGTGVLGEQFF,TRBV3-1,TRBJ2-1,many,TRBD1
TGTGCCAGCAGCTTGGCCGGGGGTCGGGCAGAGACCCAGTACTTC,CASSLAGGRAETQYF,TRBV5-4,TRBJ2-5,many,-
TGCAGTGCTAGAGTTTCTAGCGGGATGTATACGCAGTATTTT,CSARVSSGMYTQYF,TRBV20-1,TRBJ2-3,many,TRBD2
TGTGCCACCAGTGATTCGCTCTCCTGGACGCAGTATTTT,CATSDSLSWTQYF,TRBV24-1,TRBJ2-3,many,-
TGTGCCAGCAGCTTAGTTGGGGCGAGGGATACGCAGTATTTT,CASSLVGARDTQYF,TRBV11-2,TRBJ2-3,many,-
TGTGCCAGCAGCAATACCGGGACAGGAGCTTTCTTT,CASSNTGTGAFF,TRBV7-2,TRBJ1-1,-,TRBD1
TGTGCCAGCTCCGAAGGGACAATCGGACTAGCGGGAAACACCGGGGAGCTGTTTTTT,CASSEGTIGLAGNTGELFF,TRBV21-1,TRBJ2-2,few,-
TGTGCCAGCAGCTTAGTGACTAGTTTCTACGAGCAGTACTTC,CASSLVTSFYEQYF,TRBV7-2,TRBJ2-7,many,-
TGTGCCAGCAGTTCGGGACAGGGTAGCTCACCCCTCCACTTT,CASSSGQGSSPLHF,TRBV12-3/TRBV12-4,TRBJ1-6,many,TRBD1
TGCGCCAGCAGCCAAGCCTTCCGATTCGGTCTGGATCGAGTTGCTGGGGCCAACGTCCTGACTTTC,CASSQAFRFGLDRVAGANVLTF,TRBV4-1,TRBJ2-6,few,-
TGTGCCACCTACTCCGGGAACTCCTACAATGAGCAGTTCTTC,CATYSGNSYNEQFF,TRBV15,TRBJ2-1,many,-
TGCGCCAGCAGCAGGGGACAGGGGTCCTACGAGCAGTACTTC,CASSRGQGSYEQYF,TRBV5-1,TRBJ2-7,many,TRBD1
TGTGCCATCAGTGAGGGTACAGAAAAACTGTTTTTT,CAISEGTEKLFF,TRBV10-3,TRBJ1-4,many,-
TGCAGTGCTAGACCCGGGACTAGTTATTTCTACGAGCAGTACTTC,CSARPGTSYFYEQYF,TRBV20-1,TRBJ2-7,many,TRBD2
TGTGCCAGCAGCTTATTAGGGGGGGCGCACACCGGGGAGCTGTTTTTT,CASSLLGGAHTGELFF,TRBV7-2,TRBJ2-2,few,-
TGTGCCAGCAGCTTAGAGGCCCAGTACTTC,CASSLEAQYF,TRBV7-2,TRBJ2-5,few,-
TGTGCCAGCAGACCCGCGGGGGCGGGTAATGAGCAGTTCTTC,CASRPAGAGNEQFF,TRBV12-3/TRBV12-4,TRBJ2-1,few,-
TGTGCCAGCAGCCAAGACTTCCGGGCCACGAACACTGAAGCTTTCTTT,CASSQDFRATNTEAFF,TRBV14,TRBJ1-1,many,-
TGTGCCAGCAGAAACAACAATGAGCAGTTCTTC,CASRNNNEQFF,TRBV7-2,TRBJ2-1,many,-
TGCAGTGCTAGAGACAATAGCAATCAGCCCCAGCATTTT,CSARDNSNQPQHF,TRBV20-1,TRBJ1-5,few,-
TGCGCCAGCAGTTTTGCAGCCCAGGGGTATGGCTACACCTTC,CASSFAAQGYGYTF,TRBV5-1,TRBJ1-2,many,-
TGCGCCAGCAGCCCCGGGGAAAACATTCAGTACTTC,CASSPGENIQYF,TRBV5-1,TRBJ2-4,many,-
TGCGCCAGCAGCTGGAACCTGGGGCAAGAGACCCAGTACTTC,CASSWNLGQETQYF,TRBV5-1,TRBJ2-5,many,-
TGTGCCAGCAGCCAAGAGGGGCGGACCTCCGATCTTAATGAGCAGTTCTTC,CASSQEGRTSDLNEQFF,TRBV14,TRBJ2-1,many,-
TGCAGTGCTAGCCCGGACGACAACTCCTACAATGAGCAGTTCTTC,CSASPDDNSYNEQFF,TRBV20-1,TRBJ2-1,few,-
TGCAGTGCTAGGTGGGGGGGCCGCACAGATACGCAGTATTTT,CSARWGGRTDTQYF,TRBV20-1,TRBJ2-3,many,-
TGCGCCAGCAGCTTGGGCCGAGGTCAGCCCCAGCATTTT,CASSLGRGQPQHF,TRBV5-1,TRBJ1-5,many,-
TGTGCCAGCAGCCAATCTCCAGGGGTTCGAAATTCACCCCTCCACTTT,CASSQSPGVRNSPLHF,TRBV4-2,TRBJ1-6,many,-
TGCGCCAGCAGAAGGACAGGGGGTGGCACTGAAGCTTTCTTT,CASRRTGGGTEAFF,TRBV5-1,TRBJ1-1,many,TRBD1
TGTGCCAGCAGCCCAACCCGGGTAGGGCTAGCAGTTTACAATGAGCAGTTCTTC,CASSPTRVGLAVYNEQFF,TRBV7-8,TRBJ2-1,many,-
TGCGCCAGCAGCCAAGAAAAGTATCGGGAGTTAGATACGCAGTATTTT,CASSQEKYRELDTQYF,TRBV4-3,TRBJ2-3,many,-
TGTGCCAGCAATAGGGGTCAGGGGAGTACCGAGCAGTACTTC,CASNRGQGSTEQYF,TRBV7-9,TRBJ2-7,many,-
TGTGCCAGCAGCTTCATGGCTAATAACTACGAGCAGTACTTC,CASSFMANNYEQYF,TRBV7-2,TRBJ2-7,many,-
TGCAGTGCTAGGACAGACTCCCCAGAGACCCAGTACTTC,CSARTDSPETQYF,TRBV20-1,TRBJ2-5,many,-
TGTGCCACCAGCAGATCCTCCCAGGGTTTTGAGCAGTTCTTC,CATSRSSQGFEQFF,TRBV15,TRBJ2-1,few,-
TGTGCCAGCAGCTCAAACCGTATGGTATCTTTTGCGCGGAGCCAAGAGACCCAGTACTTC,CASSSNRMVSFARSQETQYF,TRBV11-2,TRBJ2-5,many,-
TGCAGTGCTGCTGACAGGGTCTGGGCAGATACGCAGTATTTT,CSAADRVWADTQYF,TRBV20-1,TRBJ2-3,many,TRBD1
TGTGCCAGCAGTCCGTTTGGGATGGATTTCGAGCAGTACTTC,CASSPFGMDFEQYF,TRBV6-1,TRBJ2-7,many,-